This TCR beta chain was recorded in a study of identical twins. The study's findings and limits: It was possible that invariant MAIT and iNKT cells partly confounded the zero-insertion analyses. Those out-of-frame alpha sequences shared by twins showed an excess of low generation probability.

Concerning this clonotype itself: Its antigen is not known.

The CDR3 sequence is 21 residues long. Trimming shortened V by 3 bases and J by 0 bases, and 27 bases separated the two germline ends. Germline V CDR1 and CDR2: LGHDT, YNNKEL (reference sequence). Template switching, a step in the protocol, added a universal primer site, and cDNA carried unique molecular identifiers. TCRdb analysed the 5' RACE reads with MiXCR anew, one entry per CDR3 protein. The table lists 300,000 to 400,000 distinct CDR3 sequences, approximately 8.8% of them singletons. Donors were all healthy Caucasians. This chain uses TRBV3-1 with TRBJ2-1; possibly TRBD2 for D (6 bases). The clonotype originates from a woman in her forties or fifties in good health. Sequencing was performed on naive T cells sorted from blood. This chain's CDR3 is CASSQGDRRAPPVLSYNEQFF. The CDR3, as DNA: TGTGCCAGCAGCCAGGGTGACCGGAGGGCCCCCCCGGTTCTCTCCTACAATGAGCAGTTCTTC.